Presented here are 20 T cell receptor beta chains from one specimen sequenced in a study of cytomegalovirus exposure and HLA in healthy donors. Amplification used 60 Vbeta primers and 13 Jbeta primers. Clones were sequenced by immunoSEQ multiplex PCR, and TCRdb holds only the in-frame ones, with some missing. The table lists 190,000 or so clones, roughly four fifths of them singletons, with around 1.6% in the top ten. The source material was PBMCs. The receptors originated from a man aged 50 or older in good health and CMV-seronegative.

The chain combines TRBV7-2 with TRBJ1-5; D gene unclear. Germline lookup yields CDR1 SGHTA and CDR2 FQGNSA. This CDR3 is built from 13 residues. The V end was cut by 3 bases, the J end by 3 bases, with 6 bases between. In DNA form, the CDR3 reads TGTGCCAGCAGCTTCGGTTACAATCAGCCCCAGCATTTT. Protein: CASSFGYNQPQHF.

This clone was seen once. The chain joins TRBV15 to TRBJ1-5, with D maybe TRBD1 (5 bases). Germline V CDR1 and CDR2: LNHNV, YYDKDF (reference sequence). This CDR3 is 15 amino acids long. The V end was cut by 0 bases, the J end by 7 bases, with 13 bases between. The CDR3 DNA reads TGTGCCACCAGCAGAGATTGGGGGGTTTGGCAGCCCCAGCATTTT. Translating gives CATSRDWGVWQPQHF.

The chain has TRBV19 and TRBJ1-5, with D tentatively TRBD1 (5 bases). V dropped 3 bases and J dropped 7 bases, with 10 bases sitting between them. Germline V gene sequence: CDR1 LNHDA, CDR2 SQIVND (reference sequence). The CDR3 is made up of 13 amino acids. This CDR3 reads CASSIGGRQPQHF. The CDR3 DNA sequence: TGTGCCAGTAGTATTGGGGGGAGGCAGCCCCAGCATTTT.

The chain uses TRBV4-3 and TRBJ2-1, with D tentatively TRBD2 (5 bases). Germline loops: CDR1 LGHNA, CDR2 YSLEER. Between the trimmed V and J ends, which lost 4 bases and 9 bases, there was a span of 10 bases. The CDR3 runs 12 residues. CDR3 DNA: TGCGCCAGCAGCCGCCCGGCGGGTGAGCAGTTCTTC. Translating it yields CASSRPAGEQFF.

The V call is TRBV7-9, the J call TRBJ1-5; D is possibly TRBD1 (6 bases). In germline, CDR1 is SEHNR, CDR2 FQNEAQ (reference sequence). CDR3 size: 16 residues. Trimming removed 1 base at V and 7 bases at J, with 17 bases between. CDR3 in amino acids: CASSLGGGATRQPQHF. CDR3 coding DNA: TGTGCCAGCAGCTTAGGAGGGGGGGCTACACGGCAGCCCCAGCATTTT. Combining the CDR3 with reference TRBV7-9 and TRBJ1-5 gives the whole variable domain DTGVSQNPRHKITKRGQNVTFRCDPISEHNRLYWYRQTLGQGPEFLTYFQNEAQLEKSRLLSDRFSAERPKGSFSTLEIQRTEQGDSAMYLCASSLGGGATRQPQHFGDGTRLSIL.

This chain connects TRBV4-1 to TRBJ2-4; TRBD1 matches at 8 bases. The trim removed 5 bases at V and 9 bases at J, leaving 9 bases unmatched. There are 14 residues in the CDR3. Germline CDR1 reads MGHRA; CDR2 reads YSYEKL. CDR3: CASSKTGDPSIQYF. Here the CDR3 DNA reads TGCGCCAGCAGCAAGACAGGGGACCCAAGCATTCAGTACTTC.

The gene calls are TRBV14 and TRBJ1-2; TRBD1 might be the D (6 bases). Per the germline V gene, CDR1 is SGHDN and CDR2 is FVKESK. The CDR3 has 13 residues. The V gene lost 3 bases and the J gene lost 8 bases, with 13 bases spanning the gap. The CDR3 DNA follows: TGTGCCAGCAGCCAGCTGGACAGTAAAGGCTACACCTTC. Residues: CASSQLDSKGYTF. Drawing the rest from reference TRBV14 and TRBJ1-2, the complete variable domain is EAGVTQFPSHSVIEKGQTVTLRCDPISGHDNLYWYRRVMGKEIKFLLHFVKESKQDESGMPNNRFLAERTGGTYSTLKVQPAELEDSGVYFCASSQLDSKGYTFGSGTRLTVV.

V gene TRBV19 combines with J gene TRBJ2-5; 10 positions agree with TRBD2. Looked up from germline, CDR1 is LNHDA and CDR2 is SQIVND (reference sequence). The CDR3 has 17 amino acids. V gave up 3 bases and J gave up 1 base; unmatched junction bases: 8. Here the CDR3 reads CASSMSFWTSGQETQYF. CDR3 bases: TGTGCCAGTAGTATGTCGTTCTGGACTAGCGGCCAAGAGACCCAGTACTTC.

This clone was picked up a small number of times. The genes are TRBV6-5 and TRBJ2-3; D unclear. CDR1 MNHEY and CDR2 SVGAGI come from the germline V gene. This CDR3 region has 15 residues. The V gene lost 4 bases and the J gene lost 2 bases, with 13 bases spanning the gap. The CDR3 sequence: CASSFADQPTDTQYF. For the CDR3, the DNA is TGTGCCAGCAGTTTCGCGGATCAACCCACAGATACGCAGTATTTT.

The chain recombines TRBV28 with TRBJ2-3; D possibly corresponds to TRBD1 (5 bases). V dropped 7 bases and J dropped 7 bases, with 21 bases sitting between them. This CDR3 is 15 amino acids long. Germline V gene data show CDR1 as MDHEN and CDR2 as SYDVKM. In nucleotides, the CDR3 is TGTGCCAGCACCCCCCCGGACAAGGCCTTTAATACGCAGTATTTT. Protein sequence: CASTPPDKAFNTQYF. Complete variable domain (other parts from reference TRBV28 and TRBJ2-3): DVKVTQSSRYLVKRTGEKVFLECVQDMDHENMFWYRQDPGLGLRLIYFSYDVKMKEKGDIPEGYSVSREKKERFSLILESASTNQTSMYLCASTPPDKAFNTQYFGPGTRLTVL.

The J gene is TRBJ2-7, the V gene TRBV6-5, with 11 bases identical to TRBD1. Per germline, CDR1 MNHEY and CDR2 SVGAGI. V trimming: 2 bases; J trimming: 6 bases; junction bases outside the gene matches: 9. The CDR3 contains 16 residues. The CDR3 bases are TGTGCCAGCAGTTACGCTTCTCGGACAGGGGGCAGCGAGCAGTACTTC. Its translation is CASSYASRTGGSEQYF.

There are a few counts of this clone. In nucleotides, the CDR3 is TGTGCCAGCAGTGAAATGGACAGAGGACAAGAGACCCAGTACTTC. Its translation: CASSEMDRGQETQYF. The genes are TRBV6-1 and TRBJ2-5, with a tentative D call TRBD1 (6 bases). Trimming pared 2 bases from V and 2 bases from J, leaving 12 bases between. The CDR3 has 15 residues. Germline V gives CDR1 MNHNS, CDR2 SASEGT.

The genes are TRBV4-3 and TRBJ2-5; 11 bases align to TRBD2. The CDR3 runs 17 residues. Trimming removed 3 bases from V and 9 bases from J; junction bases left unmatched: 15. The germline CDR1 and CDR2 sequences are LGHNA and YSLEER. The CDR3 nucleotides read TGCGCCAGCAGCCATGTTGGGCTAGCGGGGGGCCGGGGGGCCCAGTACTTC. Protein: CASSHVGLAGGRGAQYF.

The chain links TRBV2 to TRBJ2-7; weak D call: TRBD2 (5 bases). The germline CDR1 and CDR2 sequences are SNHLY and FYNNEI. The CDR3 runs to 11 residues. V lost 5 bases and J lost 7, with 9 bases in between. Written as DNA, the CDR3 is TGTGCCAGCAGTTCATCGGGGGAGCAGTACTTC. This translates into CASSSSGEQYF.

The chain couples TRBV6-5 to TRBJ1-3; D is perhaps TRBD1 (5 bases). Per germline, CDR1 MNHEY and CDR2 SVGAGI. Trimming removed 7 bases from V and 0 bases from J, with 10 bases in between. There are 14 residues in the CDR3. CDR3 coding DNA: TGTGCCAGCACCAACGGGGGCTCTGGAAACACCATATATTTT. Translating it yields CASTNGGSGNTIYF.

Points on this clone: In the same sample, other DNA sequences code for this CDR3. The chain couples TRBV5-1 to TRBJ2-1; TRBD2 agrees at 13 bases. From germline, CDR1 is SGHRS and CDR2 YFSETQ. The junction had 4 bases not matched to a gene; V was cut back by 3 bases and J by 4 bases. CDR3 length equals 16 residues. The CDR3 nucleotides read TGCGCCAGCAGCTGGACTAGCGGGGGTATTTACAATGAGCAGTTCTTC. This translates into CASSWTSGGIYNEQFF. Supplemented by reference TRBV5-1 and TRBJ2-1, the full variable domain reads KAGVTQTPRYLIKTRGQQVTLSCSPISGHRSVSWYQQTPGQGLQFLFEYFSETQRNKGNFPGRFSGRQFSNSRSEMNVSTLELGDSALYLCASSWTSGGIYNEQFFGPGTRLTVL.

The chain carries TRBV5-1 and TRBJ2-7, with 11 positions matching TRBD1. Trimming removed 4 bases from V and 7 bases from J; junction bases left unmatched: 7. The CDR3 is 14 residues long. Germline assignment: CDR1 SGHRS and CDR2 YFSETQ. CDR3 DNA: TGCGCCAGCAGCGTTGGACAGGGGGCTGATGAGCAGTACTTC. Translating it yields CASSVGQGADEQYF.

This chain joins TRBV9 and TRBJ1-4; 10 nucleotides align to TRBD1. The ends lost 4 bases at V and 7 bases at J; junction bases unmatched: 7. This CDR3 region has 15 residues. Germline CDR1 is SGDLS and CDR2 is YYNGEE. DNA of the CDR3: TGTGCCAGCAGCCCCCGACAGGGGGCAGGTGAAAAACTGTTTTTT. It yields the protein CASSPRQGAGEKLFF.

CDR3 sequence: CASRRRDEGGQPQHF. The CDR3 coding sequence is TGTGCCAGCAGACGCCGGGATGAGGGTGGGCAGCCCCAGCATTTT. The J gene is TRBJ1-5, the V gene TRBV6-6, with no clear D. Trimming cost V 6 bases and J 7 bases, with 19 bases left between them. Per the germline V gene, CDR1 is MNHNY and CDR2 is SVGAGI (reference sequence). CDR3 length: 15 amino acids.

The chain combines TRBV6-5 with TRBJ1-1, with D perhaps matching TRBD1 (5 bases). Germline CDR1 and CDR2: MNHEY and SVGAGI. This CDR3 has 15 residues. V lost 2 bases to trimming and J lost 5 bases, with 15 bases between them. The CDR3 bases are TGTGCCAGCAGTTACCTACAGGATAAGGGAACTGAAGCTTTCTTT. Translated: CASSYLQDKGTEAFF.